One sample yielded the 13 T cell receptor beta chains listed below, sequenced in a study of Ad26.COV2.S vaccination and SARS-CoV-2 variants. Treatment given: around 19 received Ad26.COV2.S at low or high dose, single or two shots; 5 received placebo; per-sample allocation not given. The samples were gathered on day 63 after the first injection of vaccine or placebo. Sequencing used immunoSEQ multiplex PCR; TCRdb keeps in-frame clones, though not all of them. The data contain about 390,000 clones, approximately 92% of them seen just once; the ten biggest clones take up about 1.7%. The source was peripheral blood, collected in a trial of Ad26.COV2.S vaccine versus placebo. Receptor source: a person aged 18-65 years who received the Ad26.COV2.S COVID-19 vaccine or a placebo.

The chain links TRBV18 to TRBJ2-3, with 7 bases matching TRBD1. Trimming at V came to 3 bases and at J to 4 bases, leaving 1 base not matched to a gene. Germline assignment: CDR1 KGHSH and CDR2 LQKENI. The CDR3 runs 13 residues. DNA for the CDR3: TGTGCCAGCTCACCGGGACAGCCAGATACGCAGTATTTT. This encodes CASSPGQPDTQYF.

This clone was seen a handful of times. The chain recombines TRBV6-6 with TRBJ2-3; D is perhaps TRBD1 (6 bases). The V and J ends lost 6 bases and 4 bases respectively, with 14 bases between them. This CDR3 spans 14 amino acids. Looked up from germline, CDR1 is MNHNY and CDR2 is SVGAGI (reference sequence). The DNA of the CDR3 is TGTGCCAGCAGCCCCACAAGGACAGCAGATACGCAGTATTTT. It codes for CASSPTRTADTQYF.

The chain carries TRBV4-3 and TRBJ2-3; D remains ambiguous. Deletions cut 4 bases from V and 2 bases from J, with 16 bases between. Per the germline V gene, CDR1 is LGHNA and CDR2 is YSLEER. CDR3 size: 16 residues. CDR3 nucleotides: TGCGCCAGCAGCCCGCTCTATTGGCTGAACACAGATACGCAGTATTTT. Amino acids: CASSPLYWLNTDTQYF.

As regards this clone: In the same sample, other DNA sequences code for this CDR3. The chain links TRBV5-1 to TRBJ2-1; 8 bases agree with TRBD2. From germline, CDR1 is SGHRS and CDR2 YFSETQ. This CDR3 region has 13 residues. The J segment lost 5 bases and the V segment lost 4 bases, leaving 2 bases of the junction unmatched. CDR3 protein: CASSLGGDNEQFF. Here the CDR3 DNA reads TGCGCCAGCAGCCTCGGGGGGGACAATGAGCAGTTCTTC. Combining the CDR3 with reference TRBV5-1 and TRBJ2-1 gives the whole variable domain KAGVTQTPRYLIKTRGQQVTLSCSPISGHRSVSWYQQTPGQGLQFLFEYFSETQRNKGNFPGRFSGRQFSNSRSEMNVSTLELGDSALYLCASSLGGDNEQFFGPGTRLTVL.

The count of this clone is one. The V gene is TRBV29-1, the J gene TRBJ2-3; TRBD2 might be the D (6 bases). This CDR3 contains 13 residues. Trimming shortened V by 7 bases and J by 0 bases, and 11 bases separated the two germline ends. Germline CDR1 SQVTM, CDR2 ANQGSEA. The CDR3 sequence is CSGSAGSTDTQYF. Here the CDR3 DNA reads TGCAGCGGCTCTGCGGGGAGCACAGATACGCAGTATTTT.

This clone was found once. This chain uses TRBV10-3 with TRBJ2-5; 7 bases line up with TRBD2. This CDR3 is built from 14 residues. CDR1 is ENHRY and CDR2 is SYGVKD in the germline V gene. Losses at the gene ends were 7 bases for V and 2 bases for J; bases not matched to a gene: 7. The CDR3 protein is CAINGAGDQETQYF. DNA of the CDR3: TGTGCCATCAATGGGGCGGGGGATCAAGAGACCCAGTACTTC.

The chain joins TRBV6-6 to TRBJ2-7, with D unclear. Germline V CDR1 and CDR2: MNHNY, SVGAGI (reference sequence). V lost 4 bases to trimming and J lost 0 bases, with 4 bases between them. The CDR3 has 12 amino acids. DNA of the CDR3: TGTGCCAGCAGTTTGAGCTCCTACGAGCAGTACTTC. It yields the protein CASSLSSYEQYF.

The J gene is TRBJ2-2, the V gene TRBV3-1 (or the pseudogene TRBV3-2), with D unresolved. V was shortened by 0 bases and J by 5 bases, with 13 bases between the two germline ends. Germline CDR1 and CDR2: LGHDT and YNNKEL (reference sequence). The length of the CDR3 is 16 residues. CDR3 nucleotide sequence: TGTGCCAGCAGCCAAGATGGGCTAGGCGGTACCGGGGAGCTGTTTTTT. Protein sequence: CASSQDGLGGTGELFF.

This rearrangement joins TRBV29-1 to TRBJ1-1; D is uncertain. Germline V lookup: CDR1 SQVTM, CDR2 ANQGSEA. The V and J ends lost 3 bases and 3 bases respectively, with 8 bases between them. This CDR3 has 12 amino acids. The CDR3: CSVDPDYTEAFF. For the CDR3, the DNA is TGCAGCGTTGACCCAGACTACACTGAAGCTTTCTTT.

The gene calls are TRBV11-3 and TRBJ1-1, with D unresolved. The CDR3 totals 13 residues. Per germline, CDR1 SGHNT and CDR2 YENEEA. V was pared by 3 bases and J by 5 bases, with 10 bases between. In nucleotides, the CDR3 is TGTGCCAGCAGCTTCATTAGAGGGACTGAAGCTTTCTTT. It specifies CASSFIRGTEAFF.

The chain uses TRBV5-6 and TRBJ2-2; no definite D call. Trimming took 2 bases from V and 4 from J, leaving 6 bases between them. In germline, CDR1 is SGHDT, CDR2 YYEEEE. This CDR3 comprises 13 residues. CDR3 in DNA: TGTGCCAGCAGCTTAGGAGTCACCGGGGAGCTGTTTTTT. Translating it yields CASSLGVTGELFF.

CDR3 bases: TGTGCCTGGAGTGTGTGGACAGGCGGACTGTTTTTT. Amino acids: CAWSVWTGGLFF. The rearrangement joins TRBV30 to TRBJ1-4, with TRBD1 matching over 7 bases. The junction had 5 bases not matched to a gene; V was cut back by 0 bases and J by 13 bases. This CDR3 is built from 12 residues. Looked up from germline, CDR1 is GTSNPN and CDR2 is SVGIG (reference sequence).

The chain employs TRBV28 and TRBJ2-3, with 10 bases lining up with TRBD2. There are 16 residues in the CDR3. Germline V gene lookup returns CDR1 MDHEN and CDR2 SYDVKM. The V and J ends lost 2 bases and 6 bases, in that order; junction bases with no gene match: 8. CDR3 in amino acids: CASSLPSGGAPDTQYF. The CDR3 DNA reads as TGTGCCAGCAGTTTACCCAGCGGGGGGGCCCCCGATACGCAGTATTTT.